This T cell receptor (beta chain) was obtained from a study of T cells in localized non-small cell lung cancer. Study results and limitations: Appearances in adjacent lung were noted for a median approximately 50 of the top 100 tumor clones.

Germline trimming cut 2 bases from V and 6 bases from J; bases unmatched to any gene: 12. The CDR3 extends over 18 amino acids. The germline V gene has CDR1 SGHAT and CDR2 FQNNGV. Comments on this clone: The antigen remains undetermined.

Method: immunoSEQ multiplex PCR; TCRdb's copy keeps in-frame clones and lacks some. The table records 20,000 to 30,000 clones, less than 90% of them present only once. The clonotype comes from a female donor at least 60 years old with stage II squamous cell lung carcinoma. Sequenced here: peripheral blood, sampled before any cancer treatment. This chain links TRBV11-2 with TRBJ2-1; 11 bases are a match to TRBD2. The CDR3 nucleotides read TGTGCCAGCAGCTTACCTCCTTCCCCACTAGCGGGAGCCAATGAGCAGTTCTTC. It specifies CASSLPPSPLAGANEQFF.